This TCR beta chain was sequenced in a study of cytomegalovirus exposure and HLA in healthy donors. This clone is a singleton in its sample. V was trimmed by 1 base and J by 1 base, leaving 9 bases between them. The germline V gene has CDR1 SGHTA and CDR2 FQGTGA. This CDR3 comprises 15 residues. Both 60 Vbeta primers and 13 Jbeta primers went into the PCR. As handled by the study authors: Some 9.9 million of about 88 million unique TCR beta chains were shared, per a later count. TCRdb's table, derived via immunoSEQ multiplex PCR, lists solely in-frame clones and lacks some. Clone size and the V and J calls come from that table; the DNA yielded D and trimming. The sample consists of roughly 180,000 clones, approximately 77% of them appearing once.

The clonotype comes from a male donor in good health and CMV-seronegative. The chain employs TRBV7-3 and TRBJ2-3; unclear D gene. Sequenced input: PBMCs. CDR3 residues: CASSLRPYGTDTQYF. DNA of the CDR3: TGTGCCAGCAGCTTAAGGCCGTACGGCACAGATACGCAGTATTTT.